This T cell receptor (beta chain) was obtained from a study of T-cell reconstitution after alpha-beta-depleted transplantation in children. The CDR3 sequence is 14 residues long. Trimming cost V 4 bases and J 3 bases, with 13 bases left between them. Germline V CDR1 and CDR2: SNHLY, FYNNEI. Library preparation (for TCRbeta) was performed with unique molecular identifiers. TCRdb reanalysed the PCR reads using MiXCR and keeps one entry per CDR3 protein. The sample carries around 370,000 distinct CDR3 sequences, around 10% recorded once. This clonotype was counted many times. The receptor was isolated from a human donor who donated a stem cell graft to a child with acute lymphoblastic leukemia. Sequencing used PBMCs from the stem cell graft donor, obtained from the stem cell graft. This chain links TRBV2 with TRBJ2-7; D may correspond to TRBD1 or TRBD2 (7 bases each). The CDR3 nucleotides are TGTGCCAGCAGTGCAGGGGGGGCAATCTACGAGCAGTACTTC. Its protein product is CASSAGGAIYEQYF.